This T cell receptor (beta chain) derives from a study of yellow fever vaccine responses in identical twins. V gave up 5 bases and J gave up 4 bases, with 17 bases separating them. Germline lookup yields CDR1 MDHEN and CDR2 SYDVKM. The CDR3 covers 15 residues. TCRdb independently ran MiXCR on the RT-PCR reads; one entry per CDR3 protein. This sample has about 1,300 distinct CDR3 sequences, with 80% to 90% found just once. The rearrangement joins TRBV28 to TRBJ2-5, with D possibly TRBD2 on 6 matching bases. This TCR was recovered from a female donor who received the yellow fever vaccine. Sequences were derived from T cells from blood (PBMCs), unsorted or a sorted subset (not recorded which), sampled before or after yellow fever vaccination (not recorded which). This chain's CDR3 is CASSPGVAETETQYF. For the CDR3, the DNA is TGTGCCAGCAGTCCGGGGGTAGCCGAAACAGAGACCCAGTACTTC.